Each of the 16 T cell receptor beta chains below was sequenced from the same sample in a study of T-cell memory formation after mild COVID-19. TCRdb redid the calling of the 5' RACE reads with MiXCR, one entry per CDR3 protein. The sample gives 500,000 to 600,000 distinct CDR3 sequences, under 20% of which show up once; around 12% is in the top ten. The sequenced sample consisted of PBMCs or a T cell subset sorted from them (not recorded which). All receptors come from an adult woman who had mild COVID-19 (a few samples of this study predate the infection). Cell type and time point are not known.

This chain links TRBV6-5 with TRBJ2-7; the D gene is possibly TRBD2 (5 bases). Germline V gene lookup returns CDR1 MNHEY and CDR2 SVGAGI. V was cut by 3 bases and J by 4 bases, with 13 bases left in between. The CDR3 has 14 residues. For the CDR3, the DNA is TGTGCCAGCAGTTATAAAACTTCGGGGTACGAGCAGTACTTC. Translating it yields CASSYKTSGYEQYF.

This chain joins TRBV20-1 and TRBJ2-5; 7 bases align to TRBD1. The junction had 10 bases not matched to a gene; V was cut back by 0 bases and J by 0 bases. The CDR3 runs to 17 residues. Germline V lookup: CDR1 DFQATT, CDR2 SNEGSKA (reference sequence). The CDR3 region is CSARDEADRRYQETQYF. The CDR3 DNA reads TGCAGTGCTAGAGATGAGGCGGACAGGCGTTACCAAGAGACCCAGTACTTC.

The chain combines TRBV4-3 with TRBJ2-5; 9 positions match TRBD2. The CDR3 contains 15 residues. V trimming: 4 bases; J trimming: 5 bases; junction bases outside the gene matches: 8. CDR1 LGHNA and CDR2 YSLEER come from the germline V gene. The CDR3 DNA sequence: TGCGCCAGCAGCCCAGCTAGCGGGAAGGCCGAGACCCAGTACTTC. Its protein is CASSPASGKAETQYF.

This clonotype was detected many times. The chain is built from TRBV7-9 and TRBJ2-3; unclear D gene. This CDR3 comprises 14 residues. Trimming stripped 4 bases from V and 0 bases from J, with 8 bases between. CDR1 is SEHNR and CDR2 is FQNEAQ in the germline V gene (reference sequence). Here the CDR3 reads CASSYVSSTDTQYF. Here the CDR3 DNA reads TGTGCCAGCAGCTATGTCTCTAGCACAGATACGCAGTATTTT. Drawing the rest from reference TRBV7-9 and TRBJ2-3, the complete variable domain is DTGVSQNPRHKITKRGQNVTFRCDPISEHNRLYWYRQTLGQGPEFLTYFQNEAQLEKSRLLSDRFSAERPKGSFSTLEIQRTEQGDSAMYLCASSYVSSTDTQYFGPGTRLTVL.

The V gene is TRBV29-1, the J gene TRBJ2-1, with 7 bases identical to TRBD2. Germline lookup yields CDR1 SQVTM and CDR2 ANQGSEA. This CDR3 comprises 11 residues. V shed 4 bases, J shed 11 bases, and the junction held 5 bases outside the gene matches. Here the CDR3 DNA reads TGCAGCGTTGCGTTCGGGGGGAAGCAGTTCTTC. It codes for CSVAFGGKQFF.

This clonotype came up a few times. The chain employs TRBV7-9 and TRBJ1-1; D possibly corresponds to TRBD1 (6 bases). The V end lost 4 bases, the J end lost 8 bases, and 20 bases lay between the germline ends. Germline CDR1 is SEHNR and CDR2 is FQNEAQ (reference sequence). The CDR3 runs 15 residues. CDR3 coding DNA: TGTGCCAGCAGCTCCAAAGGTATAGGGGGTACCGAAGCTTTCTTT. Its protein is CASSSKGIGGTEAFF.

This clonotype was counted between two and nine times. The genes are TRBV5-5 and TRBJ1-3, with D unclear. V lost 2 bases, J lost 6 bases, and 9 bases lay in between. The CDR3 extends over 13 amino acids. Germline V gives CDR1 SGHKS, CDR2 YYEKEE (reference sequence). The chain's CDR3 is CASSLIMENTIYF. As DNA, the CDR3 is TGTGCCAGCAGCTTAATTATGGAAAACACCATATATTTT.

This clonotype was counted a few times. The chain has TRBV5-4 and TRBJ2-2; D gene unclear. V shed 0 bases and J shed 4 bases, with 10 bases lying between them. The CDR3 length is 15 residues. Per germline, CDR1 SGHNT and CDR2 YYREEE (reference sequence). CDR3 region: CASSLAGRSTGELFF. CDR3 DNA sequence: TGTGCCAGCAGCTTGGCCGGCCGCTCCACCGGGGAGCTGTTTTTT. Full variable domain (missing parts from reference TRBV5-4 and TRBJ2-2): ETGVTQSPTHLIKTRGQQVTLRCSSQSGHNTVSWYQQALGQGPQFIFQYYREEENGRGNFPPRFSGLQFPNYSSELNVNALELDDSALYLCASSLAGRSTGELFFGEGSRLTVL.

The rearrangement joins TRBV20-1 to TRBJ2-5; D is uncertain. V was shortened by 5 bases and J by 5 bases, with 12 bases between the two germline ends. The germline gives CDR1 DFQATT, CDR2 SNEGSKA (reference sequence). The CDR3 runs 12 residues. CDR3 sequence: CSAPAPGETQYF. The DNA of the CDR3 is TGCAGTGCTCCCGCCCCCGGTGAGACCCAGTACTTC.

The chain employs TRBV12-5 and TRBJ2-3, with 9 nucleotides matching TRBD2. The junction had 8 bases not matched to a gene; V was cut back by 5 bases and J by 2 bases. This CDR3 is 16 amino acids long. The germline V gene has CDR1 LGHNT and CDR2 FRNRAP. The CDR3 spells CASGDPTSGPTDTQYF. CDR3 bases: TGTGCTAGTGGTGACCCGACTAGCGGCCCCACAGATACGCAGTATTTT.

The rearrangement uses TRBV21-1 and TRBJ1-1; TRBD1, the D gene given by the table, was not confirmed from the DNA. TRBV21-1 is classified as a pseudogene. This CDR3 region has 16 residues. The CDR3 nucleotides are TGTGCCAGCAGACATGGACATCATTCCCGTAGAACGCTGGCTTTCTTT. Its protein product is CASRHGHHSRRTLAFF.

The V call is TRBV7-2, the J call TRBJ2-7; 7 positions agree with TRBD2. The length of the CDR3 is 13 residues. V was clipped by 4 bases and J by 4 bases; unmatched bases: 4. From germline, CDR1 is SGHTA and CDR2 FQGNSA. CDR3 sequence reads: CASSSGLRYEQYF. The DNA of the CDR3 is TGTGCCAGCAGCTCGGGACTACGGTACGAGCAGTACTTC.

There are a few counts of this clonotype. This chain connects TRBV29-1 to TRBJ2-2, with 12 nucleotides matching TRBD1. This CDR3 has 17 amino acids. V lost 0 bases, J lost 7 bases, and 9 bases stayed unmatched. Per germline, CDR1 SQVTM and CDR2 ANQGSEA. The CDR3, as DNA: TGCAGCGTTGAAGAAATTGGGACAGGGGGCGCGTTCGGGGAGCTGTTTTTT. It specifies CSVEEIGTGGAFGELFF.

This clonotype turned up a few times. This chain connects TRBV29-1 to TRBJ1-3; D gene ambiguous. Germline values: CDR1 SQVTM, CDR2 ANQGSEA. The CDR3 sequence is 14 residues long. Trimming removed 3 bases from V and 0 bases from J, with 9 bases in between. Here the CDR3 DNA reads TGCAGCGTTGAGGGCAGCCTCTCTGGAAACACCATATATTTT. Its translation is CSVEGSLSGNTIYF.

This clonotype has a handful of counts. This chain uses TRBV27 with TRBJ2-7; 10 bases fit TRBD1. CDR1 and CDR2 (germline): MNHEY, SMNVEV (reference sequence). J gave up 5 bases and V 4 bases, and 11 bases lay outside the gene matches. The CDR3 totals 16 residues. In DNA form, the CDR3 reads TGTGCCAGCAGTTGGGTCGGGGGACAGGGGAGCCACGAGCAGTACTTC. The encoded protein is CASSWVGGQGSHEQYF.

This clonotype was observed a few times. The V and J genes are TRBV2 and TRBJ2-7; D possibly uses TRBD1 or TRBD2 (5 bases each). V was cut by 7 bases and J by 6 bases, with 13 bases left in between. CDR1 and CDR2 (germline): SNHLY, FYNNEI. The CDR3 is made up of 12 amino acids. In DNA form, the CDR3 reads TGTGCCAGCAAACGGGATGGGGGCGAGCAGTACTTC. Its translation: CASKRDGGEQYF.